This T cell receptor beta chain derives from a study of cytomegalovirus exposure and HLA in healthy donors. As for the study in general: A data release that came early held 75 million to 85 million unique TCRs from HLA-typed donors.

From germline, CDR1 is LNHDA and CDR2 SQIVND (reference sequence). The CDR3 is 14 amino acids. V dropped 3 bases and J dropped 8; count of bases not matched to a gene: 5. Study-wide results and caveats: Excluded were some V segments that proved indistinguishable, including TRBV6-2 and TRBV6-3. Near-uniform donor sequencing depth was presumed by presence/absence analyses. Association of 17,000 or so TCR beta sequences with HLA alleles was found at 0.05 false discovery rate in a later analysis.

Points on this clone: Its specificity is unknown.

A multiplex PCR was run with 60 Vbeta primers and 13 Jbeta primers. Measured with immunoSEQ multiplex PCR; TCRdb has only the in-frame clones, and not every one. The sample includes 100,000 or so clones, 65% to 80% of them seen just once. What was sequenced was PBMCs. The sequence derives from a woman aged 40 to 50 in good health and CMV-seronegative. The genes are TRBV19 and TRBJ2-1, with 9 bases that match TRBD1. The CDR3 region has the DNA TGTGCCAGTAGTATTGGGACAGGGTTGGATGAGCAGTTCTTC. This encodes CASSIGTGLDEQFF.